This T cell receptor (beta chain) was found in a study of blood T cell repertoires in COVID-19. Study as a whole: Samples of COVID-19 (acute and convalescent) were obtained from the United States, Italy and Spain. PBMCs, B-cell-depleted T cells, or T cells provided the cDNA or gDNA that made up the material.

The Seattle patients joined while their infection was active and were tracked longitudinally afterward. J was trimmed by 4 bases and V by 1 base; bases with no gene match: 5. The CDR3 sequence is 16 residues long. The V gene's germline CDR1 is SGHTA and CDR2 FQGNSA. Generated by immunoSEQ multiplex PCR, the TCRdb table keeps only in-frame clones and is missing some. The sample includes approximately 170,000 clones, approximately 93% of them seen just once. The material sequenced was peripheral blood. This sequence joins TRBV7-2 and TRBJ2-2; 8 bases fit TRBD1. The sequence derives from a woman aged 60 to 75 with COVID-19, enrolled during active disease. CDR3 bases: TGTGCCAGCAGCTTAGTCTCAGGGGGCGGCACCGGGGAGCTGTTTTTT. The encoded protein is CASSLVSGGGTGELFF.